One sample yielded the 32 T cell receptor beta chains listed below, sequenced in a study of cytomegalovirus exposure and HLA in healthy donors (dated by TCRdb to 2017 to 2019). Preparation of the library involved the immunoSEQ multiplex PCR assay. A mixture of 60 forward primers for TCR Vbeta segments and 13 reverse primers for TCR Jbeta segments was used in the multiplex PCR. TCRdb holds this immuneACCESS table with in-frame rearrangements only. Some clones are missing; in checked studies, unresolved V genes explain under half, and the rest has no known cause. This sample gives around 160,000 clones in total; about 70% of them show up just once. Less than 3.5% of the sample goes to the ten largest clones. Sequenced input: PBMCs. The receptors come from a middle-aged woman in good health and CMV-seropositive.

The chain recombines TRBV7-9 with TRBJ1-2; D uncertain. Trimming shortened V by 2 bases and J by 0 bases, and 7 bases separated the two germline ends. Germline CDR1 is SEHNR and CDR2 is FQNEAQ (reference sequence). This CDR3 spans 14 amino acids. CDR3 sequence (DNA): TGTGCCAGCAGCTTACACACCTCTAACTATGGCTACACCTTC. This translates into CASSLHTSNYGYTF.

V gene TRBV14 combines with J gene TRBJ1-6, with 7 bases that match TRBD1. Germline CDR1 and CDR2: SGHDN and FVKESK. This CDR3 region has 14 residues. After removal of 4 bases from V and 6 bases from J, the junction contained 3 bases not matched to a gene. CDR3 amino acids: CASSPGGANSPLHF. CDR3 DNA: TGTGCCAGCAGCCCAGGGGGTGCTAATTCACCCCTCCACTTT.

The chain employs TRBV12-5 and TRBJ1-2; 8 bases map to TRBD1. The ends lost 11 bases at V and 4 bases at J; junction bases unmatched: 9. This CDR3 spans 13 amino acids. Germline CDR1 reads LGHNT; CDR2 reads FRNRAP. CDR3 sequence reads: CAQDREARYGYTF. DNA of the CDR3: TGTGCTCAGGACAGGGAAGCGCGCTATGGCTACACCTTC.

The chain couples TRBV28 to TRBJ2-1, with 15 bases aligning to TRBD2. Germline V lookup: CDR1 MDHEN, CDR2 SYDVKM. The CDR3 has 21 residues. Trimming removed 1 base from V and 0 bases from J; junction bases left unmatched: 10. CDR3 sequence (DNA): TGTGCCAGCAGTTTATCTTCGGGACTAGCGGGGGGTTCGGGCTCCTACAATGAGCAGTTCTTC. Amino acids: CASSLSSGLAGGSGSYNEQFF. The full variable domain, its missing parts supplied by reference TRBV28 and TRBJ2-1, is DVKVTQSSRYLVKRTGEKVFLECVQDMDHENMFWYRQDPGLGLRLIYFSYDVKMKEKGDIPEGYSVSREKKERFSLILESASTNQTSMYLCASSLSSGLAGGSGSYNEQFFGPGTRLTVL.

The CDR3 loop is CASSVSDTLGPQHF. The CDR3 nucleotides read TGTGCCAGCAGCGTATCGGACACCCTTGGGCCCCAGCATTTT. The V and J genes are TRBV9 and TRBJ1-5, with D possibly TRBD1 on 5 matching bases. Germline values: CDR1 SGDLS, CDR2 YYNGEE. The CDR3 spans 14 residues. Trimming shortened V by 1 base and J by 9 bases, and 14 bases separated the two germline ends. The variable domain in full, completed from reference TRBV9 and TRBJ1-5, reads DSGVTQTPKHLITATGQRVTLRCSPRSGDLSVYWYQQSLDQGLQFLIQYYNGEERAKGNILERFSAQQFPDLHSELNLSSLELGDSALYFCASSVSDTLGPQHFGDGTRLSIL.

The chain couples TRBV10-1 to TRBJ2-3, with 8 bases that match TRBD2. The CDR3 totals 13 residues. Germline CDR1 WNHNN, CDR2 SYGVQD (reference sequence). J was trimmed by 1 base and V by 9 bases; bases with no gene match: 3. The CDR3 loop reads CARSGRGTDTQYF. CDR3 DNA: TGCGCCAGAAGCGGGAGAGGCACAGATACGCAGTATTTT.

This chain links TRBV18 with TRBJ1-5, with a possible D match to TRBD1 (6 bases). V lost 0 bases to trimming and J lost 2 bases, with 11 bases between them. The CDR3 is 16 residues long. Per the germline V gene, CDR1 is KGHSH and CDR2 is LQKENI. CDR3 amino acids: CASSPPGAQGNQPQHF. The CDR3 bases are TGTGCCAGCTCACCACCGGGGGCGCAGGGCAATCAGCCCCAGCATTTT.

This chain connects TRBV28 to TRBJ2-3; a weak D match, TRBD1 (7 bases). Germline V lookup: CDR1 MDHEN, CDR2 SYDVKM. CDR3 size: 13 residues. Deletions cut 6 bases from V and 8 bases from J, with 15 bases between. CDR3 coding DNA: TGTGCCAGCAGGCGTGGACAGGAGGGTACGCAGTATTTT. Protein product: CASRRGQEGTQYF.

This chain uses TRBV18 with TRBJ2-3; 10 bases map to TRBD2. The trim removed 4 bases at V and 1 base at J, leaving 8 bases unmatched. The CDR3 contains 17 residues. Germline values: CDR1 KGHSH, CDR2 LQKENI. CDR3 coding DNA: TGTGCCAGCTCACGGACTAGCGGAATTACGGGCACAGATACGCAGTATTTT. Translating gives CASSRTSGITGTDTQYF.

This chain connects TRBV19 to TRBJ2-1; possible D gene TRBD2, 6 bases. The CDR3 totals 14 residues. V was trimmed by 10 bases and J by 9 bases, leaving 22 bases between them. The germline V gene encodes CDR1 LNHDA and CDR2 SQIVND (reference sequence). The CDR3 DNA reads TGTGCCACCTCTCTGTCTGGGGGAGCGGGTGAGCAGTTCTTC. Its protein is CATSLSGGAGEQFF.

This clone has a single count. The CDR3 region is CASSLKGQNYEQYF. The CDR3 DNA reads as TGTGCCAGCAGTTTAAAGGGGCAGAACTACGAGCAGTACTTC. The chain has TRBV28 and TRBJ2-7, with D possibly matching TRBD1 (5 bases). V lost 2 bases to trimming and J lost 3 bases, with 11 bases between them. This CDR3 has 14 residues. The V gene's germline CDR1 is MDHEN and CDR2 SYDVKM.

This clone was picked up a small number of times. The V and J genes are TRBV28 and TRBJ2-5; 8 nucleotides line up with TRBD2. Germline V gene data show CDR1 as MDHEN and CDR2 as SYDVKM. With 3 bases clipped from V and 5 bases from J, the junction kept 5 bases outside the gene matches. There are 14 residues in the CDR3. DNA for the CDR3: TGTGCCAGCAGTTTGGCAGCGGGAGATGAGACCCAGTACTTC. Its translation is CASSLAAGDETQYF.

The chain carries TRBV18 and TRBJ2-7, with TRBD1 identical over 7 bases. Losses at the gene ends were 5 bases for V and 0 bases for J; bases not matched to a gene: 4. CDR1 is KGHSH, CDR2 LQKENI, per germline. This CDR3 contains 14 residues. The CDR3 region has the DNA TGTGCCAGCTCAGCCGGGACAGACTCCTACGAGCAGTACTTC. The encoded protein is CASSAGTDSYEQYF.

The V and J genes are TRBV5-6 and TRBJ2-7; D is possibly TRBD2 (5 bases). V was clipped by 2 bases and J by 9 bases, with 15 bases between them. Germline values: CDR1 SGHDT, CDR2 YYEEEE. The CDR3 loop spans 13 amino acids. The CDR3 DNA sequence: TGTGCCAGCAGCTTCGGACGTAGCCGGGGGCAGTACTTC. Amino acid sequence: CASSFGRSRGQYF.

This clone was counted a single time. The chain has TRBV18 and TRBJ2-1, with 9 bases identical to TRBD2. Germline CDR1 and CDR2: KGHSH and LQKENI. Unmatched junction bases numbered 11, after V lost 4 bases and J lost 4 bases. The CDR3 is 17 amino acids. The CDR3 coding sequence is TGTGCCAGCTCACAATCGTCGACTAGCGGATTATACAATGAGCAGTTCTTC. Its translation: CASSQSSTSGLYNEQFF.

The chain uses TRBV7-2 and TRBJ1-1; 7 bases align to TRBD1. Per the germline V gene, CDR1 is SGHTA and CDR2 is FQGNSA. There are 14 residues in the CDR3. Trimming removed 0 bases from V and 6 bases from J; junction bases left unmatched: 4. Here the CDR3 reads CASSLARQGAEAFF. The CDR3, as DNA: TGTGCCAGCAGCTTAGCTCGCCAGGGGGCTGAAGCTTTCTTT.

V is TRBV7-2 and J is TRBJ2-6; 7 nucleotides line up with TRBD1. From germline, CDR1 is SGHTA and CDR2 FQGNSA. With V trimmed by 5 bases and J by 3 bases, 4 bases remained unmatched. This CDR3 is built from 15 residues. The CDR3 nucleotides read TGTGCCAGCAGCCCCAACAGGGGTGGGGCCAACGTCCTGACTTTC. Amino acids: CASSPNRGGANVLTF.

The gene calls are TRBV7-2 and TRBJ2-2, with D maybe TRBD2 (5 bases). The V end lost 4 bases, the J end lost 3 bases, and 6 bases lay between the germline ends. This CDR3 contains 13 residues. CDR1 SGHTA and CDR2 FQGNSA come from the germline V gene. This CDR3 reads CASSSGYTGELFF. Written as DNA, the CDR3 is TGTGCCAGCAGCTCGGGGTACACCGGGGAGCTGTTTTTT.

V gene TRBV19 combines with J gene TRBJ2-1; 8 bases align to TRBD2. The CDR3 runs 14 residues. The germline V gene has CDR1 LNHDA and CDR2 SQIVND (reference sequence). The V gene end was trimmed by 5 bases and the J gene end by 12 bases; junction bases not matched to a gene: 12. This CDR3 is CASSAAGGDTRQFF. As DNA, the CDR3 is TGTGCCAGTAGTGCGGCGGGGGGCGATACGAGGCAGTTCTTC.

The gene calls are TRBV28 and TRBJ1-1; D is unresolved. The V gene's germline CDR1 is MDHEN and CDR2 SYDVKM. The V gene lost 7 bases and the J gene lost 8 bases, with 8 bases spanning the gap. This CDR3 comprises 10 residues. The CDR3 DNA is TGTGCCAGCATGGGCAGCGAAGCTTTCTTT. It translates to CASMGSEAFF.

V gene TRBV28 combines with J gene TRBJ2-7; 9 positions agree with TRBD1. Looked up from germline, CDR1 is MDHEN and CDR2 is SYDVKM. The CDR3 sequence is 15 residues long. The junction had 5 bases not matched to a gene; V was cut back by 3 bases and J by 2 bases. CDR3 nucleotide sequence: TGTGCCAGCAGTTTTCCGGGACAGGGAACCTACGAGCAGTACTTC. Its translation: CASSFPGQGTYEQYF.

This clone was seen a handful of times. This sequence joins TRBV27 and TRBJ2-7; D is possibly TRBD1 (5 bases). The germline CDR1 and CDR2 sequences are MNHEY and SMNVEV (reference sequence). The CDR3 is 14 amino acids. Trimming took 8 bases from V and 2 from J, leaving 16 bases between them. CDR3 sequence: CASASKGLPYEQYF. The CDR3 DNA reads TGTGCCAGCGCCTCTAAGGGGCTACCCTACGAGCAGTACTTC.

The V and J genes are TRBV19 and TRBJ1-1, with 11 bases aligning to TRBD1. This CDR3 has 16 amino acids. CDR1 and CDR2 (germline): LNHDA, SQIVND (reference sequence). J lost 2 bases, V lost 4 bases, and 6 bases had no gene match. The CDR3 reads CASSTGQGAGNTEAFF. The CDR3 nucleotides are TGTGCCAGTAGTACCGGACAGGGGGCGGGTAACACTGAAGCTTTCTTT.

The chain carries TRBV15 and TRBJ1-5; 8 bases line up with TRBD1. After removal of 0 bases from V and 7 bases from J, the junction contained 5 bases not matched to a gene. CDR1 LNHNV and CDR2 YYDKDF come from the germline V gene (reference sequence). The CDR3 is made up of 15 amino acids. The CDR3 region has the DNA TGTGCCACCAGCAGAGACAGGGGGCCGGGGCAGCCCCAGCATTTT. Its translation is CATSRDRGPGQPQHF.

This clone was seen a handful of times. The J gene is TRBJ2-4, the V gene TRBV7-3; D not resolved. Trimming took off 3 bases at V and 4 bases at J, with 13 bases between the two ends. Germline lookup yields CDR1 SGHTA and CDR2 FQGTGA. This CDR3 comprises 15 residues. The CDR3, as DNA: TGTGCCAGCAGCTTCCACAGTTCTACTAAAAACATTCAGTACTTC. Protein: CASSFHSSTKNIQYF.

The chain employs TRBV28 and TRBJ2-6; 8 bases fit TRBD1. V shed 4 bases, J shed 0 bases, and the junction held 5 bases outside the gene matches. CDR3 length: 17 residues. Germline assignment: CDR1 MDHEN and CDR2 SYDVKM. This chain's CDR3 is CASSSGQALSGANVLTF. The CDR3 DNA sequence: TGTGCCAGCAGTTCGGGACAGGCCCTCTCTGGGGCCAACGTCCTGACTTTC.

This CDR3 reads CASRHTNTGELFF. Written as DNA, the CDR3 is TGTGCCAGCAGGCACACAAACACCGGGGAGCTGTTTTTT. The V and J genes are TRBV6-5 and TRBJ2-2; D is uncertain. The CDR3 covers 13 residues. V dropped 6 bases and J dropped 2 bases, with 7 bases sitting between them. Per germline, CDR1 MNHEY and CDR2 SVGAGI.

This clone was detected only once. The chain has TRBV27 and TRBJ2-7; 7 bases are shared with TRBD1. Germline loops: CDR1 MNHEY, CDR2 SMNVEV (reference sequence). This CDR3 contains 14 residues. Trimming took 4 bases from V and 2 from J; bases not matched to a gene: 5. This chain's CDR3 is CASSSRQGPYEQYF. CDR3 DNA: TGTGCCAGCAGTTCCCGACAGGGTCCCTACGAGCAGTACTTC.

The V call is TRBV28, the J call TRBJ1-5; a weak D match, TRBD1 (6 bases). Germline CDR1 reads MDHEN; CDR2 reads SYDVKM. The CDR3 spans 15 residues. Trimming pared 7 bases from V and 6 bases from J, leaving 19 bases between. The CDR3, as DNA: TGTGCCAGCAACCCGGGCAGGGGTTTGTTTCAGCCCCAGCATTTT. Its protein product is CASNPGRGLFQPQHF.

This clone was detected a few times. The genes are TRBV5-4 and TRBJ1-1; possibly TRBD1 for D (5 bases). From germline, CDR1 is SGHNT and CDR2 YYREEE (reference sequence). The CDR3 spans 15 residues. The V gene lost 4 bases and the J gene lost 5 bases, with 18 bases spanning the gap. CDR3 region: CASSPARQMGTEAFF. Written as DNA, the CDR3 is TGTGCCAGCAGCCCCGCTCGACAGATGGGTACTGAAGCTTTCTTT.

This chain connects TRBV6-5 to TRBJ2-5, with TRBD2 identical over 9 bases. Germline V gives CDR1 MNHEY, CDR2 SVGAGI. The CDR3 runs to 15 residues. After removal of 7 bases from V and 3 bases from J, the junction contained 9 bases not matched to a gene. The CDR3 loop is CASTRGSGGKETQYF. The CDR3 nucleotides read TGTGCCAGCACTCGGGGTAGCGGGGGTAAAGAGACCCAGTACTTC.

The chain combines TRBV21-1 with TRBJ1-1; no check of the table's D call, TRBD1, against the DNA was made. TRBV21-1 is listed as a pseudogene. This CDR3 contains 18 residues. For the CDR3, the DNA is TGTGCCAGCAGCAAATATGATCGTGCCTGTGGGACAATGCCTGAAGCTTTCTTT. Translating gives CASSKYDRACGTMPEAFF.